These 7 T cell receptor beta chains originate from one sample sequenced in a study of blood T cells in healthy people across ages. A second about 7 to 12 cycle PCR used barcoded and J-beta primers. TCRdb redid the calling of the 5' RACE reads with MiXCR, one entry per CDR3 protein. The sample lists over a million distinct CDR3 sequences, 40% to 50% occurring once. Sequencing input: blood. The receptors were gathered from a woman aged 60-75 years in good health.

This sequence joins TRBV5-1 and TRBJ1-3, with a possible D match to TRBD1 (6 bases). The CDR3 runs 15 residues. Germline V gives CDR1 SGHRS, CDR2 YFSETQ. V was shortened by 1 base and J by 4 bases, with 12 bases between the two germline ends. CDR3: CASSLQGGYGNTIYF. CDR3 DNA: TGCGCCAGCAGCTTGCAAGGGGGATACGGAAACACCATATATTTT.

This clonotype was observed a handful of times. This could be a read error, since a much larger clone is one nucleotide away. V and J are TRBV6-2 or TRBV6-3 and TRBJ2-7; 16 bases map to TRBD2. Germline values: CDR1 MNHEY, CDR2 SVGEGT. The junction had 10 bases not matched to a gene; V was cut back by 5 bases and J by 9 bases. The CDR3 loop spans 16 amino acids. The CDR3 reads CASSTPGLAGGPRQYF. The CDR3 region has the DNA TGTGCCAGCAGTACGCCGGGACTAGCGGGAGGGCCGAGGCAGTACTTC.

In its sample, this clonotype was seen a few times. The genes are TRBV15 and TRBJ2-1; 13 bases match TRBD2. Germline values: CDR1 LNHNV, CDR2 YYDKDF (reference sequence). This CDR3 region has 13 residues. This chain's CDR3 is CATTSGRSNEQFF. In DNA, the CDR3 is TGTGCAACGACTAGCGGGAGGAGTAATGAGCAGTTCTTC.

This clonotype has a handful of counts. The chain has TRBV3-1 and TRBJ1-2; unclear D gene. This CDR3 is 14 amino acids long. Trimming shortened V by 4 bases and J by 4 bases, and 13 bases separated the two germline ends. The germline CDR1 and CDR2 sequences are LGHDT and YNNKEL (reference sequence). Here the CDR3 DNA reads TGTGCCAGCAGCCCAACCCCGAGGAGCTATGGCTACACCTTC. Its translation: CASSPTPRSYGYTF. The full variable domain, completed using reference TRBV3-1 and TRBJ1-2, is DTAVSQTPKYLVTQMGNDKSIKCEQNLGHDTMYWYKQDSKKFLKIMFSYNNKELIINETVPNRFSPKSPDKAHLNLHINSLELGDSAVYFCASSPTPRSYGYTFGSGTRLTVV.

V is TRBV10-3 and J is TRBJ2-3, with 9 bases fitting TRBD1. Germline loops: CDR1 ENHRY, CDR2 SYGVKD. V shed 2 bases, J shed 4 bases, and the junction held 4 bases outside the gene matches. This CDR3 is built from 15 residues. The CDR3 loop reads CAISEPGQGPDTQYF. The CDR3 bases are TGTGCCATCAGTGAGCCGGGACAGGGCCCAGATACGCAGTATTTT.

The CDR3 nucleotides are TGTGCCAGCAGCGACCCAGGAGGGGGAGAAAAACTGTTTTTT. This sequence encodes CASSDPGGGEKLFF. J is TRBJ1-4 and V is TRBV7-2; a possible D gene is TRBD1 (6 bases). There are 14 residues in the CDR3. Germline-derived CDR1 and CDR2 are SGHTA and FQGNSA. The V end lost 5 bases, the J end lost 8 bases, and 15 bases lay between the germline ends.

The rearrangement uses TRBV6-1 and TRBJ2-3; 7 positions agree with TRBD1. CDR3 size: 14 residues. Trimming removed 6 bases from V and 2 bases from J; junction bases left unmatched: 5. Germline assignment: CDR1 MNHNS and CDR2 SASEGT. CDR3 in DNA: TGTGCCAGCAGCCAGGACAGGCTCACAGATACGCAGTATTTT. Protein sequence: CASSQDRLTDTQYF.